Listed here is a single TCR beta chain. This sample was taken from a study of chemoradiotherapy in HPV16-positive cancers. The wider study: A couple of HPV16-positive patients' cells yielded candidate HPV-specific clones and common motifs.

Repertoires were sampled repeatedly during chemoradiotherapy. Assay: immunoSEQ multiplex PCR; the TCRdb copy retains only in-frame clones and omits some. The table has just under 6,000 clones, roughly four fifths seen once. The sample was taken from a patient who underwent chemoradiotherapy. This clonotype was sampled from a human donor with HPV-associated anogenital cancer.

Written as DNA, the CDR3 is TGTGCCAGCGGAGTACAGGGGGCCTTGTACGAGCAGTACTTC. It translates to CASGVQGALYEQYF. This chain links TRBV7-6 with TRBJ2-7, with TRBD1 matching 9 bases. V lost 8 bases and J lost 4; bases outside the gene matches: 9. Germline V lookup: CDR1 SGHVS, CDR2 FNYEAQ. The length of the CDR3 is 14 residues.